These T cell receptor beta chains were read from a single sample in a study of blood T cells in healthy people across ages. TCRdb reprocessed the 5' RACE reads with MiXCR, giving one entry per CDR3 protein. The sample contains some 710,000 distinct CDR3 sequences, about half of which appear only once. The sequenced sample consisted of blood. The receptor set was obtained from a man older than 75 in good health. The CDR3 runs from the conserved cysteine through the conserved F or W. D genes are given only for firm matches. Where a row states a size, it is once, few, many or the class of an expanded clone; other rows omit it.

clone size	V gene	D gene	J gene	CDR3 DNA	CDR3 protein
NA	TRBV29-1	TRBD1	TRBJ2-7	TGCAGCGTCGCGGGACAGGGAAACGGCGAGCAGTACTTC	CSVAGQGNGEQYF
few	TRBV28	TRBD1	TRBJ2-2	TGTGCCAGCAGTCCTACAGGGGACGTTTCGAACACCGGGGAGCTGTTTTTT	CASSPTGDVSNTGELFF
NA	TRBV7-8	NA	TRBJ2-7	TGTGCCAGCAGAAGAAGCCACGAGCAGTACTTC	CASRRSHEQYF
few	TRBV20-1	TRBD1	TRBJ2-7	TGCAGTGGAGACAGGGCCGGAGGCGAGCAGTACTTC	CSGDRAGGEQYF
NA	TRBV11-2	TRBD2	TRBJ2-1	TGTGCCAGCAGCTACCACTCTCAAGGACTAGCGGGAGGGCCTTACAATGAGCAGTTCTTC	CASSYHSQGLAGGPYNEQFF
NA	TRBV10-3	NA	TRBJ2-1	TGTGCCATCGGCTCCAAACAAAACAATGAGCAGTTCTTC	CAIGSKQNNEQFF
NA	TRBV27	NA	TRBJ2-7	TGTGCCAGCAGTCCCCAGTTGTGGTACGAGCAGTACTTC	CASSPQLWYEQYF
few	TRBV11-1	NA	TRBJ2-7	TGTGCCAGCAGCGAATTAGCGGCGTACGAGCAGTACTTC	CASSELAAYEQYF
NA	TRBV28	NA	TRBJ1-2	TGTGCCAGCAGTGCGTTTGGGGTCGGGTATGGCTACACCTTC	CASSAFGVGYGYTF
NA	TRBV30	NA	TRBJ2-3	TGTGCCTGGAGTTCGGCGGCGACTAGCACAGATACGCAGTATTTT	CAWSSAATSTDTQYF
few	TRBV28	TRBD2	TRBJ2-7	TGTGCCAGCAGGTCCACTAGCGAACCGTCCTACGAGCAGTACTTC	CASRSTSEPSYEQYF
NA	TRBV29-1	NA	TRBJ1-2	TGCAGCGTTGAATGGGCAGGGAAAGACTATGGCTACACCTTC	CSVEWAGKDYGYTF
many	TRBV7-2	NA	TRBJ2-7	TGTGCCAGCAGCTGGGACCGCTACGAGCAGTACTTC	CASSWDRYEQYF
NA	TRBV4-2	NA	TRBJ1-1	TGTGCCAGCAGCCAGGTTTTTACTCTTATGAACACTGAAGCTTTCTTT	CASSQVFTLMNTEAFF
many	TRBV7-2	TRBD2	TRBJ2-3	TGTGCCAGCAGCCTCCCACTAGCGGGAGGGGCTCGCACAGATACGCAGTATTTT	CASSLPLAGGARTDTQYF
NA	TRBV20-1	NA	TRBJ2-5	TGCAGTGCAGTCGACCTCCAAGAGACCCAGTACTTC	CSAVDLQETQYF
NA	TRBV5-1	NA	TRBJ2-3	TGCGCCAGCAGCTTGGGCAGCAGGGAAGATACGCAGTATTTT	CASSLGSREDTQYF
NA	TRBV20-1	NA	TRBJ1-6	TGCAGTGCTCCCATTGAGGGGAGCTCCTATAATTCACCCCTCCACTTT	CSAPIEGSSYNSPLHF
NA	TRBV29-1	NA	TRBJ2-1	TGCAGTGGGGGAAGTTACAATGAGCAGTTCTTC	CSGGSYNEQFF
NA	TRBV12-3/TRBV12-4	TRBD1	TRBJ2-7	TGTGCCAGCAGTACAGGGGGCTCAGCCTACGAGCAGTACTTC	CASSTGGSAYEQYF
NA	TRBV7-2	NA	TRBJ2-2	TGTGCCAGCAGCTTGAAAGGCACCGGGGAGCTGTTTTTT	CASSLKGTGELFF
few	TRBV12-3/TRBV12-4	TRBD1	TRBJ1-5	TGTGCCAGCAGCCCCACGGACAGGGAGGATCAGCCCCAGCATTTT	CASSPTDREDQPQHF
NA	TRBV2	NA	TRBJ2-3	TGTGCCAGCAGCGACGGACAGTCCACAGATACGCAGTATTTT	CASSDGQSTDTQYF
once	TRBV19	TRBD2	TRBJ2-1	TGTGCCAGTAGTCGGCTAGCGGGAGGGGGCTCCTACAATGAGCAGTTCTTC	CASSRLAGGGSYNEQFF
NA	TRBV4-2	NA	TRBJ2-7	TGTGCCAGCAGCCAAATCGGAGCTGTGGGGTCGGAGCAGTACTTC	CASSQIGAVGSEQYF
few	TRBV15	NA	TRBJ2-1	TGTGCCACCAGCGGCGGACCGGGACTGGGTGAGCAGTTCTTC	CATSGGPGLGEQFF
NA	TRBV6-1	TRBD2	TRBJ2-7	TGTGCCAGCGGTGAACGACTAGCGACTGAGCAGTACTTC	CASGERLATEQYF
many	TRBV27	TRBD2	TRBJ2-4	TGTGCCAGCAGTTTTACTCCGGGGGGACCAATTCAGTACTTC	CASSFTPGGPIQYF
NA	TRBV11-2	TRBD2	TRBJ2-5	TGTGCCAGCAGCTTGTGGAGCTTGCGGGGGGGCCGTGCCTCCGATGAGCAGTACTTC	CASSLWSLRGGRASDEQYF
NA	TRBV24-1	TRBD2	TRBJ2-7	TGTGCCACCAGTGGGAGCGGGGGTTTCTACAATGAGCAGTACTTC	CATSGSGGFYNEQYF
many	TRBV28	NA	TRBJ1-2	TGTGCGACCCTCTTGGCGGTGGAAGGCTACACCTTC	CATLLAVEGYTF
NA	TRBV7-9	NA	TRBJ2-7	TGTGCCAGCAGCTTAGCGGGGGGTTCAGGCTACGAGCAGTACTTC	CASSLAGGSGYEQYF
NA	TRBV7-8	NA	TRBJ2-1	TGTGCCAGCAGCCTGGACACGTACAATGGGCAGTTCTTC	CASSLDTYNGQFF
few	TRBV27	NA	TRBJ2-5	TGTGCCAGCAGTTTTCGAGGGGGCCAAGAGACCCAGTACTTC	CASSFRGGQETQYF
many	TRBV12-3/TRBV12-4	NA	TRBJ1-2	TGTGCCAGCAGGTTCCTTTCAAGGGGCGATGGCTACACCTTC	CASRFLSRGDGYTF